Listed below are T cell receptor beta chains from one sample, sequenced in a study of blood T cell repertoires in COVID-19. Libraries were prepared by immunoSEQ multiplex PCR; TCRdb keeps only in-frame clonotypes and omits some of them. The sample contains about 190,000 clones, roughly nine tenths of which appear only once. What was sequenced was peripheral blood. These receptor sequences come from a man in his 70s with active or convalescent COVID-19. Both conserved end residues are part of each CDR3. D genes are given only for firm matches. Expanded clones get a size class; other rows say once, few or many, or leave the size out.

v_gene: TRBV3-1/TRBV3-2
j_gene: TRBJ2-5
d_gene: TRBD2
abundance: .
CDR3nt: TGTGCCAGCAGCCACACTAGCGGTGCACGAAAGACCCAGTACTTC
CDR3aa: CASSHTSGARKTQYF

v_gene: TRBV19
j_gene: TRBJ1-4
d_gene: TRBD1
abundance: .
CDR3nt: TGTGCCAGTAGTATCCGAGCAGGGGGCCATAATGAAAAACTGTTTTTT
CDR3aa: CASSIRAGGHNEKLFF

v_gene: TRBV19
j_gene: TRBJ1-5
d_gene: .
abundance: .
CDR3nt: TGTGCCAGTAGAAGAACACCCTTGGATCAGCCCCAGCATTTT
CDR3aa: CASRRTPLDQPQHF

v_gene: TRBV10-3
j_gene: TRBJ1-5
d_gene: .
abundance: .
CDR3nt: TGTGCCATCAGTGAACAGGGACTATGGCCCCAGCATTTT
CDR3aa: CAISEQGLWPQHF

v_gene: TRBV3-1/TRBV3-2
j_gene: TRBJ2-7
d_gene: TRBD2
abundance: .
CDR3nt: TGTGCCAGCAGCCAAGATTTAGGACTAGGCTACGAGCAGTACTTC
CDR3aa: CASSQDLGLGYEQYF

v_gene: TRBV11-3
j_gene: TRBJ2-3
d_gene: .
abundance: .
CDR3nt: TGTGCCAGCAGCTTAGGAGCGTTCCACACAGATACGCAGTATTTT
CDR3aa: CASSLGAFHTDTQYF

v_gene: TRBV12-3/TRBV12-4
j_gene: TRBJ1-6
d_gene: .
abundance: few
CDR3nt: TGTGCCAGCAGTTCCGGGGGTAATTCACCCCTCCACTTT
CDR3aa: CASSSGGNSPLHF

v_gene: TRBV27
j_gene: TRBJ1-2
d_gene: TRBD1
abundance: .
CDR3nt: TGTGCCAGCAGAAAACAGGGGGGCTACACCTTC
CDR3aa: CASRKQGGYTF

v_gene: TRBV18
j_gene: TRBJ2-7
d_gene: TRBD2
abundance: .
CDR3nt: TGTGCCAGCTCACCGGGGACTAGCGGCTACGAGCAGTACTTC
CDR3aa: CASSPGTSGYEQYF

v_gene: TRBV30
j_gene: TRBJ1-5
d_gene: TRBD1
abundance: .
CDR3nt: TGTGCCTGGAGTGTACAGCGATTGGGACAGGGGAATCAGCCCCAGCATTTT
CDR3aa: CAWSVQRLGQGNQPQHF

v_gene: TRBV28
j_gene: TRBJ2-2
d_gene: TRBD1
abundance: .
CDR3nt: TGTGCCAGCAGTTTAGGTGGGACAGGGGTCGATACCGGGGAGCTGTTTTTT
CDR3aa: CASSLGGTGVDTGELFF

v_gene: TRBV6-6
j_gene: TRBJ2-2
d_gene: TRBD2
abundance: .
CDR3nt: TGTGCCAGCAGCAACCTACTAGCGGGGGTGGGCGGGGAGCTGTTTTTT
CDR3aa: CASSNLLAGVGGELFF

v_gene: TRBV24-1
j_gene: TRBJ2-5
d_gene: TRBD1
abundance: .
CDR3nt: TGTGCCACCAGTGACCCGGGACAGGGGGCTGAGACCCAGTACTTC
CDR3aa: CATSDPGQGAETQYF

v_gene: TRBV24-1
j_gene: TRBJ1-6
d_gene: .
abundance: once
CDR3nt: TGTGCCACCAGGAGAGACAGGAACTATAATTCACCCCTCCACTTT
CDR3aa: CATRRDRNYNSPLHF

v_gene: TRBV2
j_gene: TRBJ1-2
d_gene: TRBD1
abundance: .
CDR3nt: TGTGCCAGCACCTCACTGAGGGGGCGCGGCTACACCTTC
CDR3aa: CASTSLRGRGYTF

v_gene: TRBV18
j_gene: TRBJ2-6
d_gene: TRBD1
abundance: .
CDR3nt: TGTGCCAGCTCACCATCCGGGACAGGGGCTGGGGCCAACGTCCTGACTTTC
CDR3aa: CASSPSGTGAGANVLTF

v_gene: TRBV29-1
j_gene: TRBJ1-2
d_gene: .
abundance: .
CDR3nt: TGCAGCGTTGATCGTCAGGGGAACTATGGCTACACCTTC
CDR3aa: CSVDRQGNYGYTF

v_gene: TRBV28
j_gene: TRBJ1-5
d_gene: .
abundance: .
CDR3nt: TGTGCCAGCAGTTTAGTTGTGAGGCAGCCCCAGCATTTT
CDR3aa: CASSLVVRQPQHF

v_gene: TRBV5-6
j_gene: TRBJ1-5
d_gene: .
abundance: .
CDR3nt: TGTGCCAGCAGCTTGGGACACGTGAAGAATCAGCCCCAGCATTTT
CDR3aa: CASSLGHVKNQPQHF

v_gene: TRBV9
j_gene: TRBJ1-5
d_gene: .
abundance: .
CDR3nt: TGTGCCAGCAGCCGTTCGGGAACACCCGATCAGCCCCAGCATTTT
CDR3aa: CASSRSGTPDQPQHF

v_gene: TRBV28
j_gene: TRBJ2-2
d_gene: TRBD1
abundance: .
CDR3nt: TGTGCCAGCAGTCTCCCGGGGACAGGGTTCTCCGGGGAGCTGTTTTTT
CDR3aa: CASSLPGTGFSGELFF

v_gene: TRBV4-2
j_gene: TRBJ2-7
d_gene: .
abundance: few
CDR3nt: TGTGCCAGCAGCCCTCATATTGACCTACCGGGGGAGCAGTACTTC
CDR3aa: CASSPHIDLPGEQYF

v_gene: TRBV6-5
j_gene: TRBJ1-2
d_gene: .
abundance: .
CDR3nt: TGTGCCAGCAGTTTTGGCCAGGGTGTTGGCTACACCTTC
CDR3aa: CASSFGQGVGYTF

v_gene: TRBV5-1
j_gene: TRBJ2-3
d_gene: .
abundance: .
CDR3nt: TGCGCCAGCAGCTTGTCACGGGGAGGCACAGATACGCAGTATTTT
CDR3aa: CASSLSRGGTDTQYF

v_gene: TRBV5-1
j_gene: TRBJ2-3
d_gene: .
abundance: .
CDR3nt: TGCGCCAGCAGCTTGGGGTCGACTCTGACAGATACGCAGTATTTT
CDR3aa: CASSLGSTLTDTQYF

v_gene: TRBV15
j_gene: TRBJ1-1
d_gene: TRBD1
abundance: .
CDR3nt: TGTGCCACCAGCAGTCCGGGACAGGCACCCCGTAACACTGAAGCTTTCTTT
CDR3aa: CATSSPGQAPRNTEAFF

v_gene: TRBV9
j_gene: TRBJ2-3
d_gene: .
abundance: .
CDR3nt: TGTGCCAGCAGCGTAACGGGGTCAGATACGCAGTATTTT
CDR3aa: CASSVTGSDTQYF

v_gene: TRBV2
j_gene: TRBJ2-3
d_gene: TRBD2
abundance: many
CDR3nt: TGTGCCAGCAGTGAAGGTAGCGGGGTGAACACAGATACGCAGTATTTT
CDR3aa: CASSEGSGVNTDTQYF

v_gene: TRBV7-8
j_gene: TRBJ2-2
d_gene: .
abundance: few
CDR3nt: TGTGCCAGCAGCTTATCCCGGAACACCGGGGAGCTGTTTTTT
CDR3aa: CASSLSRNTGELFF

v_gene: TRBV7-2
j_gene: TRBJ1-1
d_gene: TRBD1
abundance: .
CDR3nt: TGTGCCAGCAGGGTAGTTATTACAGGGGACACTGAAGCTTTCTTT
CDR3aa: CASRVVITGDTEAFF

v_gene: TRBV2
j_gene: TRBJ1-5
d_gene: TRBD1
abundance: .
CDR3nt: TGTGCCAGCAGTCAACAGGGGATCAGCAATCAGCCCCAGCATTTT
CDR3aa: CASSQQGISNQPQHF

v_gene: TRBV24-1
j_gene: TRBJ2-1
d_gene: TRBD2
abundance: .
CDR3nt: TGTGCCACCGGGCTAGCGGGGGGGCGTGAGCAGTTCTTC
CDR3aa: CATGLAGGREQFF

v_gene: TRBV18
j_gene: TRBJ2-5
d_gene: TRBD2
abundance: once
CDR3nt: TGTGCCAGCTCACAGGCCCGGGGGGACGCGGAGACCCAGTACTTC
CDR3aa: CASSQARGDAETQYF

v_gene: TRBV27
j_gene: TRBJ1-1
d_gene: TRBD1
abundance: few
CDR3nt: TGTGCCAGCAGAGCGACAGGGCGAGCTTTCTTT
CDR3aa: CASRATGRAFF

v_gene: TRBV29-1
j_gene: TRBJ2-7
d_gene: .
abundance: .
CDR3nt: TGCAGCGTCAGAGACTCTGAGCAGTACTTC
CDR3aa: CSVRDSEQYF

v_gene: TRBV10-1
j_gene: TRBJ2-7
d_gene: TRBD1
abundance: .
CDR3nt: TGCGCCAGCAGTCGGGACAGTGCCTACGAGCAGTACTTC
CDR3aa: CASSRDSAYEQYF

v_gene: TRBV6-5
j_gene: TRBJ2-3
d_gene: TRBD1
abundance: .
CDR3nt: TGTGCCAGCAGACAGGGGGCAGGAAGAGATACGCAGTATTTT
CDR3aa: CASRQGAGRDTQYF

v_gene: TRBV28
j_gene: TRBJ1-1
d_gene: TRBD1
abundance: .
CDR3nt: TGTGCCAGCAGCCTACTTCAGGGGGCAGGAACTGAAGCTTTCTTT
CDR3aa: CASSLLQGAGTEAFF

v_gene: TRBV19
j_gene: TRBJ2-1
d_gene: TRBD2
abundance: .
CDR3nt: TGTGCCAGTAGTATTGCGGGAGGGGGGATCTCCTACAATGAGCAGTTCTTC
CDR3aa: CASSIAGGGISYNEQFF

v_gene: TRBV6-2/TRBV6-3
j_gene: TRBJ2-2
d_gene: .
abundance: once
CDR3nt: TGTGCCAGCAGTTCCGGCGGGGCCGTTGGCACCGGGGAGCTGTTTTTT
CDR3aa: CASSSGGAVGTGELFF

v_gene: TRBV27
j_gene: TRBJ1-1
d_gene: .
abundance: medium-sized
CDR3nt: TGTGCCAGCAGTTCCGGGACACCTATCTCCCAAGCTTTCTTT
CDR3aa: CASSSGTPISQAFF

v_gene: TRBV2
j_gene: TRBJ2-2
d_gene: TRBD1
abundance: .
CDR3nt: TGTGCCAGCAGTGAGACAGGGGGCGGGTTGGCCGGGGAGCTGTTTTTT
CDR3aa: CASSETGGGLAGELFF

v_gene: TRBV3-1/TRBV3-2
j_gene: TRBJ2-1
d_gene: .
abundance: .
CDR3nt: TGTGCCAGCAGCCAAGGGGGCTGTAGGAGCTCCTACAATGAGCAGTTCTTC
CDR3aa: CASSQGGCRSSYNEQFF

v_gene: TRBV9
j_gene: TRBJ1-1
d_gene: TRBD1
abundance: .
CDR3nt: TGTGCCAGCAGCCCGCGACCCCACAGGGGTTTGGCTTTCTTT
CDR3aa: CASSPRPHRGLAFF